The subject of this entry is one T cell receptor beta chain. Its antigen specificity is not known. The record has no base qualities; no much larger clone is one base away. A total of under 35 patients with locally advanced or metastatic urothelial carcinoma, treated at Memorial Sloan Kettering on a trial protocol, made up the cohort. Peripheral blood mononuclear cells were collected from each patient pretreatment and during treatment, giving between 1 and 8 total time points per patient. The Qiagen DNeasy Blood extraction kit was used to purify genomic DNA from total PBMCs and tumor samples. PBMCs were collected pretreatment and during treatment, and were isolated and stored as previously described. These data are taken from a study of PD-L1 blockade in urothelial cancer (TCRdb year 2017). About the investigation overall: Therapy was started at some point between 2014 and 2016 for all patients, and atezolizumab 1,200 mg was administered intravenously every 3 weeks. Twenty-five of 29 patients were identified as males with urothelial cancer of bladder origin, and a prior smoking history was reported by 18 of 29 patients. Patients had an ECOG performance status of 0 or 1 and had received between 0 and 3 prior chemotherapy regimens. Blood samples were analyzed 3 weeks after the start of treatment (second dose) and 6 weeks after the start of treatment. Blood samples gave median yields of around 140,000 T cells and over 80,000 unique TCRs, along with a median clonality of around 0.075. Somatic, immune and clinical correlates of response to PD-L1 blockade with atezolizumab in urothelial cancer were the focus of an exploratory multi-omic analysis. TCR sequencing covered pretreatment tumor samples and matched, serially collected peripheral blood taken before and after atezolizumab treatment. Durable clinical benefit was defined as a progression-free survival longer than 6 months, and TCR features were additionally tested against progression-free survival and overall survival. In the same patients who had TCR sequencing, pretreatment tumors also underwent whole exome sequencing and RNA sequencing. Durable clinical benefit was achieved by nine patients but not by the remaining 20. Pretreatment blood TCR-seq was available for 30 or so patients, at least one posttreatment blood collection was obtained for some 25 patients, and tumor TCR-seq was available for some 25 patients. Beyond this particular receptor, the publication reports: A pretreatment peripheral blood TCR clonality below the median was linked to improved progression-free and overall survival. Patients with durable benefit showed greater expansion of tumor-associated TCR clones in peripheral blood 3 weeks after starting treatment (n ≈ 21, p = 0.022). Small sample size (n ≈ 30) and many exploratory analyses mean the results are intended to be hypothesis-generating.

Synthetic TCR analog templates were spiked into each PCR to estimate absolute template abundance from read counts. The immunoSEQ assay used bias-controlled V and J gene primers to amplify TCRbeta CDR3 regions from genomic DNA. Sequencing of rearranged TCRbeta segments was performed at approximately 20X coverage. The source study handled its data this way. Sequencing errors were corrected by clustering and CDR3s were annotated against IMGT to assign V, D and J genes. Out-of-frame and stop-codon sequences were excluded, and only productive TCRbeta rearrangements were used in downstream analyses. Clonality was calculated as one minus the Shannon entropy normalized by the log of the number of unique productive sequences. Fisher's exact test with Benjamini-Hochberg correction, using a cutoff of adjusted p below 0.01, was how clones that differed between time points or between blood and tumor were identified. TCRdb provides this immuneACCESS table in a form limited to in-frame rearrangements. Some clones are lacking; in checked studies, under half of them reflect an unresolved V gene, and why the rest are absent is not known. Clone size and V and J calls were adopted from that table, with D and trimming inferred from the DNA. The sample yields 80,000 to 130,000 clones; about 91% were counted once. The top ten clones comprise almost 0.95% of the sample.

This specimen consisted of PBMCs, obtained around atezolizumab (anti-PD-L1) treatment. The sequence was obtained from a woman over 75 with urothelial cancer.

The CDR3 in this case is CSARGENTIYF. The bases are TGCAGTGCTCGGGGAGAGAACACCATATATTTT. The V and J segments used are TRBV20-1 and TRBJ1-3; the D gene identity is not certain. The germline V gene (reference sequence) specifies DFQATT as CDR1 and SNEGSKA as CDR2. The CDR3 sequence holds 11 residues, the cysteine and phenylalanine included. The CDR3 DNA has 33 bases and is translated from base 1. The V and J ends are trimmed by 5 bases and 7 bases, leaving 9 bases between them.